Listed below are T cell receptor beta chains from one sample, sequenced in a study of CXCR3-negative and CXCR3-positive naive CD8 T cells. TCRdb re-called the 5' RACE reads and catalogs CDR3 proteins one per entry, DNA excluded. Here the sample table reports approximately 120,000 distinct CDR3 sequences. The sequenced sample was naive CXCR3+ CD8+ T cells from blood. These receptors came from a human donor in good health. Some clones in this sample may be carry-over from other donors' samples. The CDR3 runs from the conserved cysteine through the conserved F or W.

v_gene	j_gene	CDR3aa
TRBV6-6	TRBJ2-2	CASSYSNTGELFF
TRBV29-1	TRBJ1-1	CSVEGGQEGRTLEAFF
TRBV7-6	TRBJ2-3	CASSFLATSTDTQYF
TRBV28	TRBJ2-7	CTSSLNPLDEQYF
TRBV7-2	TRBJ2-7	CASSSTSGGPLLLYEQYF
TRBV4-1	TRBJ2-7	CASSQGAASSYEQYF
TRBV20-1	TRBJ2-7	CSAPLAGGAYEQYF
TRBV7-8	TRBJ2-4	CASSLGPVAKNIQYF
TRBV9	TRBJ1-2	CASSVAIGQPTYGYTF
TRBV20-1	TRBJ2-5	CSARDGRTSVETQYF
TRBV12-3/TRBV12-4	TRBJ1-5	CASNRQGPGQPQHF
TRBV4-1	TRBJ2-7	CASSLQRGGLNEQYF
TRBV4-1	TRBJ2-1	CASSHAGTGSSNEQFF
TRBV27	TRBJ2-2	CASSPRQGPGELFF
TRBV7-6	TRBJ1-2	CASSQQGTYGYTF
TRBV28	TRBJ1-2	CASSFPMGAGPRGGYTF
TRBV19	TRBJ2-7	CASSSGFSSYEQYF
TRBV9	TRBJ2-7	CASSVGTNYEQYF
TRBV9	TRBJ2-7	CASSPGTGFSEQYF
TRBV21-1	TRBJ2-5	CASGRWARETQYF
TRBV21-1	TRBJ2-5	CASSKRGLAGVRQETQYF
TRBV5-4	TRBJ2-2	CASSSGAGELFF
TRBV4-2	TRBJ2-3	CASSQDLGVTQYF
TRBV19	TRBJ1-2	CASSIDAGIRGPGYTF
TRBV7-6	TRBJ2-5	CASSFTPGQKETQYF
TRBV5-6	TRBJ2-1	CASSPPRQMSSYNEQFF
TRBV20-1	TRBJ2-7	CSAGQGDSYEQYF
TRBV20-1	TRBJ2-1	CSALQGYEQFF
TRBV28	TRBJ2-1	CASREPGQGARNEQFF
TRBV9	TRBJ2-6	CASSWGTSTQSGANVLTF
TRBV11-2	TRBJ2-2	CASSLPLEWGQGVTGELFF
TRBV28	TRBJ2-7	CASSLGTVTYEQYF
TRBV5-1	TRBJ1-5	CASSLGWGDQPQHF
TRBV15	TRBJ1-2	CATSSLTGAGGYTF
TRBV7-8	TRBJ2-7	CASSWPPRQTGSSYEQYF
TRBV28	TRBJ2-1	CASSLIAVSGQGYNEQFF
TRBV15	TRBJ2-2	CATSTQGTLTGELFF
TRBV12-3/TRBV12-4	TRBJ2-3	CASSPGIGGTDTQYF
TRBV20-1	TRBJ2-2	CSARDAKGLNTGELFF
TRBV28	TRBJ2-7	CASSFQREIHEQYF
TRBV7-6	TRBJ1-1	CASSPGNMAEAFF
TRBV4-2	TRBJ2-5	CASSQEPGGGEQETQYF
TRBV9	TRBJ1-2	CASRGGFGAGTGYGYTF
TRBV19	TRBJ2-7	CASSIDGTKSSYEQYF
TRBV12-3/TRBV12-4	TRBJ1-5	CASNPTGGHQPQHF
TRBV5-6	TRBJ2-1	CASSLDSDYYNEQFF
TRBV2	TRBJ2-3	CASSIDPGQGTNTQYF